The entry below gives a single T cell receptor beta chain sequence along with its context. Its antigen is as yet unknown. The V gene's germline CDR1 is ENHRY and CDR2 SYGVKD. Losses at the gene ends were 11 bases for V and 10 bases for J; bases not matched to a gene: 9. CDR3 length: 12 residues. Researchers built TCR beta libraries using quantitative 5'-RACE with molecular barcodes. MiXCR, run by TCRdb on the 5' RACE reads, gives a single entry per CDR3 protein. The sample contains 250,000 to 350,000 distinct CDR3 sequences, about 19% of which appear only once. This entry belongs to a study of CD8 T cells in ankylosing spondylitis. Study results and limitations: Both synovial fluid and blood in reactive arthritis had previously been reported to carry some motif variants. Typical of ankylosing spondylitis blood, it appeared, was a TCR beta motif of under 10 highly homologous variants. The authors reported significant enrichment of disease-linked clones in matched ankylosing spondylitis synovial fluid.

The sequence was collected from a male donor with ankylosing spondylitis or in good health (not recorded which). The sequencing sample was made of blood, either unsorted or a sorted T cell fraction (not recorded which). This chain uses TRBV10-3 with TRBJ2-2; 8 nucleotides align to TRBD2. CDR3 in amino acids: CAVRLREEELFF. In nucleotides, the CDR3 is TGTGCCGTCCGCCTGCGGGAGGAGGAGCTGTTTTTT.